The 15 T cell receptor beta chains below were found in one sample sequenced in a study of breast tumors, draining lymph nodes, adjacent tissues. Axillary draining lymph nodes of breast cancer patients supplied the node samples. TCRdb processed the multiplex PCR reads anew with MiXCR; each CDR3 protein has one entry. The data show approximately 190,000 distinct CDR3 sequences, about 32% seen once. Sequenced: axillary lymph node tissue. The receptors were gathered from a female donor with breast cancer. Some clones in this sample may be carry-over from other donors' samples.

The V call is TRBV7-3, the J call TRBJ1-1; the match to TRBD1 covers 7 bases. This CDR3 is built from 14 residues. Germline V gene lookup returns CDR1 SGHTA and CDR2 FQGTGA. The trim removed 4 bases at V and 4 bases at J, leaving 6 bases unmatched. CDR3: CASSSQGGLTEAFF. CDR3 nucleotide sequence: TGTGCCAGCAGCTCCCAGGGGGGGCTCACTGAAGCTTTCTTT.

This clonotype was picked up many times. The chain has TRBV5-8 and TRBJ2-5; 7 bases line up with TRBD1. The V gene's germline CDR1 is SGHTS and CDR2 YDEGEE. The CDR3 sequence is 14 residues long. J was trimmed by 5 bases and V by 4 bases; bases with no gene match: 8. The CDR3 reads CASSHGQASETQYF. DNA of the CDR3: TGTGCCAGCAGCCACGGACAGGCCTCGGAGACCCAGTACTTC.

A remark on this clonotype: A much larger clone lies a single base off, so this may be a read error. This chain links TRBV6-1 with TRBJ2-7, with TRBD1 matching 8 bases. CDR3 length: 15 residues. With 6 bases clipped from V and 4 bases from J, the junction kept 11 bases outside the gene matches. Germline loops: CDR1 MNHNS, CDR2 SASEGT. The CDR3 region is CASRAQAGGGYEQYF. DNA of the CDR3: TGTGCCAGCAGGGCCCAAGCAGGGGGCGGGTACGAGCAGTACTTC.

This clonotype was seen ten or more times. This sequence joins TRBV15 and TRBJ1-2; 7 bases map to TRBD1. With V trimmed by 3 bases and J by 7 bases, 11 bases remained unmatched. This CDR3 has 15 residues. Germline CDR1 and CDR2: LNHNV and YYDKDF (reference sequence). The CDR3 spells CATSRDVTGESGYTF. In DNA form, the CDR3 reads TGTGCCACCAGCAGGGACGTTACAGGGGAGAGTGGCTACACCTTC.

The table lists this clonotype with many counts. The chain employs TRBV6-5 and TRBJ2-7, with D tentatively TRBD2 (6 bases). Germline lookup yields CDR1 MNHEY and CDR2 SVGAGI. This CDR3 is built from 13 residues. V was clipped by 4 bases and J by 7 bases, with 14 bases between them. CDR3 sequence (DNA): TGTGCCAGCAGTTCCTTCGGGACTCGTGAGCAGTACTTC. This translates into CASSSFGTREQYF.

This clonotype was seen repeatedly, ten times or more. The germline gene is not matched at one end of the junction; a read error may be the cause. The chain uses TRBV7-3 and TRBJ2-5; 14 bases are a match to TRBD2. The CDR3 runs 18 residues. Germline V CDR1 and CDR2: SGHTA, FQGTGA. The CDR3 sequence is CASSLTRTSGGFQETQYF. CDR3 in DNA: TGTGCCAGCAGCCTAACGAGGACTAGCGGGGGGTTCCAAGAGACCCAGTACTTC.

This clonotype was seen a handful of times. V gene TRBV27 combines with J gene TRBJ1-4; D not certain. CDR1 is MNHEY, CDR2 SMNVEV, per germline (reference sequence). CDR3 size: 14 residues. The V and J ends lost 7 bases and 4 bases respectively, with 13 bases between them. CDR3 sequence (DNA): TGTGCCAGCAATCCGACACCCCTTAATGAAAAACTGTTTTTT. This translates into CASNPTPLNEKLFF.

This chain connects TRBV7-9 to TRBJ1-3; no firm D call. CDR1 is SEHNR and CDR2 is FQNEAQ in the germline V gene (reference sequence). V was clipped by 6 bases and J by 4 bases, with 16 bases between them. CDR3 length: 15 residues. The CDR3 region has the DNA TGTGCCAGCAGTCACCATATGGGAGAAGGAAACACCATATATTTT. It is translated as CASSHHMGEGNTIYF.

To note about this clonotype: Since the CDR3 does not end with the conserved phenylalanine or tryptophan, this likely comes from a read error. It is unclear where the CDR3 begins or ends on the DNA, so no DNA is shown, and the CDR3 is as TCRdb lists it. The chain joins TRBV2 to TRBJ2-5; TRBD2 reflects the table's D call only, with no check against the DNA. A total of 16 residues make up the CDR3, ends included. The germline CDR1 and CDR2 sequences are SNHLY and FYNNEI. The CDR3: CASRLTSGGQPRDPVL.

J is TRBJ2-1 and V is TRBV24-1; D is unresolved. The CDR3 is made up of 12 amino acids. Germline CDR1 KGHDR, CDR2 SFDVKD. Trimming took 5 bases from V and 3 from J, leaving 4 bases between them. The CDR3 loop reads CATSVDYNEQFF. DNA of the CDR3: TGTGCCACCAGTGTGGACTACAATGAGCAGTTCTTC.

V gene TRBV6-5 combines with J gene TRBJ1-1, with D perhaps TRBD1 (5 bases). In germline, CDR1 is MNHEY, CDR2 SVGAGI. CDR3 length equals 15 residues. Trimming removed 4 bases at V and 0 bases at J, with 12 bases between. CDR3 sequence (DNA): TGTGCCAGCAGTTTAGGGGACCGCCTGAACACTGAAGCTTTCTTT. Its translation: CASSLGDRLNTEAFF.

V is TRBV29-1 and J is TRBJ1-2, with unresolved D. V dropped 4 bases and J dropped 8 bases, with 17 bases sitting between them. The CDR3 is made up of 13 amino acids. Germline assignment: CDR1 SQVTM and CDR2 ANQGSEA. The CDR3 here is CSVVPPVSGGYTF. CDR3 DNA: TGCAGCGTTGTGCCACCAGTGTCCGGGGGCTACACCTTC. Together with reference TRBV29-1 and TRBJ1-2, the CDR3 gives the full variable domain: SAVISQKPSRDICQRGTSLTIQCQVDSQVTMMFWYRQQPGQSLTLIATANQGSEATYESGFVIDKFPISRPNLTFSTLTVSNMSPEDSSIYLCSVVPPVSGGYTFGSGTRLTVV.

In its sample, this clonotype was seen many times. This rearrangement joins TRBV19 to TRBJ2-7; 8 nucleotides line up with TRBD1. Trimming cost V 6 bases and J 2 bases; bases outside gene matches: 6. CDR3 length: 14 residues. Germline lookup yields CDR1 LNHDA and CDR2 SQIVND (reference sequence). The CDR3 DNA sequence: TGTGCCAGTAGCAGGACAGGGCCGACCTACGAGCAGTACTTC. Translated, it gives CASSRTGPTYEQYF.

This chain links TRBV5-1 with TRBJ2-1; 15 nucleotides match TRBD2. CDR3 length equals 15 residues. Trimming cost V 3 bases and J 8 bases; bases outside gene matches: 3. Germline V gene data show CDR1 as SGHRS and CDR2 as YFSETQ. The CDR3 is CASSSGLAGGYEQFF. For the CDR3, the DNA is TGCGCCAGCAGCTCCGGACTAGCGGGGGGGTATGAGCAGTTCTTC. Combining the CDR3 with reference TRBV5-1 and TRBJ2-1 gives the whole variable domain KAGVTQTPRYLIKTRGQQVTLSCSPISGHRSVSWYQQTPGQGLQFLFEYFSETQRNKGNFPGRFSGRQFSNSRSEMNVSTLELGDSALYLCASSSGLAGGYEQFFGPGTRLTVL.

As regards this clonotype: Just one base apart from a much larger clone, this may be a read error. The gene calls are TRBV27 and TRBJ2-7; maybe TRBD1 (6 bases). There are 12 residues in the CDR3. Deletions cut 5 bases from V and 6 bases from J, with 11 bases between. Germline CDR1 reads MNHEY; CDR2 reads SMNVEV (reference sequence). In DNA form, the CDR3 reads TGTGCCAGCAGTCCAGGGGATCCCGAGCAGTACTTC. It encodes CASSPGDPEQYF.